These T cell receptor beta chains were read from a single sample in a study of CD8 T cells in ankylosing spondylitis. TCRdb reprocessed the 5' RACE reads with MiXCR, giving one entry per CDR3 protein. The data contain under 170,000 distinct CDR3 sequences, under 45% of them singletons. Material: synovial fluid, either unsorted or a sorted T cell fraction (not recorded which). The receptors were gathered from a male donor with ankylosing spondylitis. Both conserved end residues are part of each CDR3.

cdr3_aa: CSATHSPVNSNQPQHF
v_call: TRBV20-1

cdr3_aa: CASSLQRGTEAFF
v_call: TRBV5-4

cdr3_aa: CASRLGRDNYGYTF
v_call: TRBV2

cdr3_aa: CSGVGDLSGETQYF
v_call: TRBV29-1

cdr3_aa: CASSSADSSYNEQFF
v_call: TRBV27

cdr3_aa: CSATGGGGPPQYF
v_call: TRBV20-1

cdr3_aa: CASSLGATSGGIVDTQYF
v_call: TRBV7-6

cdr3_aa: CASSQEKGGRKNIQYF
v_call: TRBV4-3

cdr3_aa: CASSPRGGGPESYEQYF
v_call: TRBV4-3

cdr3_aa: CASSPTGRRGAFF
v_call: TRBV5-5

cdr3_aa: CASSLGYRSSSYNEQFF
v_call: TRBV7-8

cdr3_aa: CASSLRQGETDTQYF
v_call: TRBV7-8

cdr3_aa: CASTGGSSYEQYF
v_call: TRBV19

cdr3_aa: CASSLLVGTPRTDTQYF
v_call: TRBV7-6

cdr3_aa: CASSLPEDMPQAFF
v_call: TRBV5-5

cdr3_aa: CASSRQATDASTDTQYF
v_call: TRBV12-3/TRBV12-4

cdr3_aa: CASSQEFREGGYHTYEQYF
v_call: TRBV4-3

cdr3_aa: CATLGGYNEQFF
v_call: TRBV19

cdr3_aa: CSVLILYEQYF
v_call: TRBV29-1

cdr3_aa: CASSSRDRSSYEQYF
v_call: TRBV5-1

cdr3_aa: CATSRDYGGGADEQFF
v_call: TRBV15

cdr3_aa: CASSKDGGQISQPQHF
v_call: TRBV21-1

cdr3_aa: CASSSRRGTYEQYF
v_call: TRBV11-3

cdr3_aa: CASSSGGGLGNEQFF
v_call: TRBV27

cdr3_aa: CASSMSGQKRPDTQYF
v_call: TRBV19

cdr3_aa: CASSSGTFEQYF
v_call: TRBV5-1

cdr3_aa: CASRPLAGATDTQYF
v_call: TRBV5-1

cdr3_aa: CASSFRGQPQHF
v_call: TRBV12-3/TRBV12-4

cdr3_aa: CASTDRKETQYF
v_call: TRBV25-1

cdr3_aa: CAWSVTTYNEQFF
v_call: TRBV30

cdr3_aa: CASSPNSYEQYF
v_call: TRBV12-3/TRBV12-4

cdr3_aa: CASRTGTITPYNEQFF
v_call: TRBV27

cdr3_aa: CASSFVVMGNQPQHF
v_call: TRBV28

cdr3_aa: CSVEFGPSLQFF
v_call: TRBV29-1

cdr3_aa: CASSQGTSAYNEQFF
v_call: TRBV4-3

cdr3_aa: CASSPGLAEFEQYF
v_call: TRBV19

cdr3_aa: CASPSRPPEGSGSPLHF
v_call: TRBV9

cdr3_aa: CASSLNNYGYTF
v_call: TRBV13

cdr3_aa: CASKRWWWRGYTF
v_call: TRBV12-3/TRBV12-4

cdr3_aa: CASSQEGFGALHF
v_call: TRBV4-2

cdr3_aa: CASSRKVGTSEGIDTQYF
v_call: TRBV4-1

cdr3_aa: CASSLGAGSGETQYF
v_call: TRBV13

cdr3_aa: CASSLFRDRMNTEAFF
v_call: TRBV28

cdr3_aa: CASSDPRGTLSGGNIQYF
v_call: TRBV6-4

cdr3_aa: CASSESGVDSGNTIYF
v_call: TRBV11-1

cdr3_aa: CASSLCGSPTCEQYF
v_call: TRBV28